This is a list of T cell receptor beta chains from one sample in a study of long-term antiretroviral therapy in people with HIV. Some clones are missing from TCRdb's copy, which holds only in-frame ones; the method was immunoSEQ multiplex PCR. This table has 25,000 to 30,000 clones, 95% appearing once. The sample was unsorted PBMCs, taken 5.3 years after starting antiretroviral therapy. The source is a man aged 30-40 years with HIV. Each CDR3 is given with its conserved first and last residue. A D gene is named only where the DNA matches it firmly. Not all rows give a size; the values are once, few, many and, for expanded clones, a class.

j_call d_call v_call clone_size cdr3_aa cdr3_nt
TRBJ2-1 TRBD1 TRBV15 NA CATSIVGQPYNEQFF TGTGCCACCAGTATCGTGGGACAGCCCTACAATGAGCAGTTCTTC
TRBJ2-7 NA TRBV27 NA CASSLLAGSYEQYF TGTGCCAGCAGTTTATTGGCAGGGTCCTACGAGCAGTACTTC
TRBJ2-5 NA TRBV2 NA CASSGSTRQETQYF TGTGCCAGCAGTGGTAGTACTCGCCAAGAGACCCAGTACTTC
TRBJ2-7 NA TRBV4-1 NA CASSPLGEAYEQYF TGCGCCAGCAGTCCCCTGGGTGAGGCCTACGAGCAGTACTTC
TRBJ2-7 TRBD2 TRBV9 once CASSAGGTSQEGEQYF TGTGCCAGCAGCGCAGGCGGGACTAGCCAAGAAGGGGAGCAGTACTTC
TRBJ2-3 TRBD2 TRBV19 NA CASSIMDGRADTQYF TGTGCCAGTAGTATCATGGACGGGAGGGCAGATACGCAGTATTTT
TRBJ1-2 NA TRBV6-6 NA CASSPGGVYGYTF TGTGCCAGCAGCCCCGGCGGGGTCTATGGCTACACCTTC
TRBJ2-1 NA TRBV29-1 NA CSVDHPGLHNEQFF TGCAGCGTTGACCATCCAGGGCTCCACAATGAGCAGTTCTTC
TRBJ2-7 NA TRBV27 few CASSQDRYSYEQYF TGTGCCAGCAGTCAAGACCGCTACTCCTACGAGCAGTACTTC
TRBJ2-1 NA TRBV29-1 NA CSAPGTGSSYNEQFF TGCAGCGCGCCTGGCACCGGGAGCTCCTACAATGAGCAGTTCTTC
TRBJ2-7 TRBD1 TRBV27 NA CASSPTGGFGRYEQYF TGTGCCAGCAGTCCAACAGGGGGCTTTGGACGGTACGAGCAGTACTTC
TRBJ2-7 NA TRBV13 NA CASSIGRREQYF TGTGCCAGCAGCATCGGGAGACGCGAGCAGTACTTC
TRBJ1-2 NA TRBV19 NA CASSILRRHEDYGYTF TGTGCCAGTAGTATCCTCAGGAGGCACGAGGACTATGGCTACACCTTC
TRBJ2-7 NA TRBV7-3 once CASSQGGPEQYF TGTGCCAGCAGCCAGGGGGGGCCCGAGCAGTACTTC
TRBJ1-2 TRBD1 TRBV5-1 NA CASSPGTGGYGYTF TGCGCCAGCAGCCCCGGGACAGGGGGCTATGGCTACACCTTC
TRBJ1-1 NA TRBV25-1 NA CASSWTWGTEAFF TGTGCCAGCAGTTGGACGTGGGGGACTGAAGCTTTCTTT
TRBJ1-4 TRBD1 TRBV6-5 NA CASSSRQGEKLFF TGTGCCAGCAGTTCCCGACAGGGGGAAAAACTGTTTTTT
TRBJ1-1 NA TRBV6-5 NA CASNYAGTSTEAFF TGTGCCAGCAACTACGCCGGGACATCCACTGAAGCTTTCTTT
TRBJ2-5 TRBD1 TRBV5-6 NA CASSIGTVQETQYF TGTGCCAGCAGCATCGGGACAGTCCAAGAGACCCAGTACTTC
TRBJ1-5 NA TRBV30 NA CAWSVRSNQPQHF TGTGCCTGGAGTGTTAGGAGCAATCAGCCCCAGCATTTT
TRBJ2-7 NA TRBV13 NA CASSSGGGTYEQYF TGTGCCAGCAGTTCAGGGGGGGGAACCTACGAGCAGTACTTC
TRBJ2-3 TRBD2 TRBV7-3 NA CASSPGVAGTDTQYF TGTGCCAGCAGCCCGGGAGTAGCGGGTACAGATACGCAGTATTTT
TRBJ2-1 NA TRBV19 NA CASSIADGDEQFF TGTGCCAGTAGTATTGCTGATGGGGATGAGCAGTTCTTC
TRBJ2-1 NA TRBV6-5 once CASSGGWGVNNEQFF TGTGCCAGCAGTGGGGGCTGGGGGGTTAACAATGAGCAGTTCTTC
TRBJ1-2 NA TRBV9 NA CASSPSQGDRPGNNGYTF TGTGCCAGCAGCCCCTCGCAGGGCGACCGGCCGGGGAATAATGGCTACACCTTC